The clone carrying this T cell receptor (beta chain) showed up just a few times. Its antigen is as yet unknown. This CDR3 has 14 amino acids. Trimming cost V 5 bases and J 4 bases, with 12 bases left between them. Looked up from germline, CDR1 is MNHEY and CDR2 is SVGEGT. TCRdb fed the 5' RACE reads into MiXCR, producing one record per CDR3 protein. The sample carries some 120,000 distinct CDR3 sequences, 12% recorded once. These data belong to a study of spatial heterogeneity in lung cancer. Study as a whole: Any follow-up PBMC samples that were available went on to be sequenced, and the median time to follow-up was around 25 months after resection.

Time point of the sample: blood at routine non-recurrence follow-up after resection. No cells were sorted before sequencing. The whole RNA sequenced was extracted from tumor, nontumor lung or frozen PBMC. Regarding the study as a whole: In blood, ubiquitous expanded tumor TCRs appeared more at resection than follow-up.

The J gene is TRBJ2-1, the V gene TRBV6-2 or TRBV6-3; D perhaps matches TRBD1 (6 bases). The TCR was taken from a male donor with early-stage non-small cell lung cancer. Sequenced material: PBMCs, taken at follow-up. The CDR3 nucleotides read TGTGCCAGCAGTATGACAGGTTATTACAATGAGCAGTTCTTC. Its protein product is CASSMTGYYNEQFF.